This T cell receptor (beta chain) was identified in a study of blood T cell repertoires in COVID-19. The overall study: The origin of the acute and convalescent COVID-19 samples was the United States, Italy and Spain. T cells, B-cell-depleted T cells, or PBMCs supplied cDNA or gDNA.

Donors of Cohort 3 who recovered were those that had two negative PCRs, clearance, or symptom resolution. Per the original methods: Reference gene primers were amplified, and this amplification served to estimate nucleated cell counts. Sequenced by immunoSEQ multiplex PCR; TCRdb stores in-frame clones only, minus some. V and J calls plus clone size are reproduced from that table; the DNA served to infer D and trimming. Of a few hundred thousand clones in the sample, more than 65% are singletons; the top ten hold roughly 3.1%. This clone has a single count. With 9 bases removed from V and 0 bases from J, the gap between germline ends came to 9 bases. The CDR3 totals 12 residues. CDR1 is SGHDN and CDR2 is FVKESK in the germline V gene.

The rearrangement links TRBV14 to TRBJ2-7; D ambiguous. This TCR was recovered from a man aged 45-65 years who had recovered from COVID-19. The source material was PBMCs or T cells enriched from blood (not recorded which). For the CDR3, the DNA is TGTGCCAGTGGCGGTAGCTCCTACGAGCAGTACTTC. Its protein is CASGGSSYEQYF.